The 19 T cell receptor beta chains below were found in one sample sequenced in a study of regulatory T cells in long-lasting Graves disease. Construction of the TCR beta libraries employed iRepertoire HTBI primers in conjunction with Arm-PCR of CDR3 regions. MiXCR, run by TCRdb on the multiplex PCR reads, gives a single entry per CDR3 protein. The sample lists 600,000 to 850,000 distinct CDR3 sequences, 30% occurring once. Specified time point: persistent/refractory GD, antithyroid drugs over 5 years with positive TRAb. Researchers made the TCR library from RNA that was extracted from PBMCs. The sample here was peripheral blood mononuclear cells (PBMCs), taken when the disease was refractory, from a patient treated with antithyroid drugs. Receptors originate from a female donor with Graves disease.

The rearrangement links TRBV29-1 to TRBJ1-2; possibly TRBD1 for D (5 bases). The length of the CDR3 is 13 residues. Germline V gives CDR1 SQVTM, CDR2 ANQGSEA. V was cut by 6 bases and J by 4 bases, with 15 bases left in between. CDR3 protein: CSVRRDLSYGYTF. The CDR3 region has the DNA TGCAGCGTCCGCAGGGATTTAAGCTATGGCTACACCTTC.

There are a few counts of this clonotype. The chain recombines TRBV28 with TRBJ1-2; D is undetermined. Germline-derived CDR1 and CDR2 are MDHEN and SYDVKM. The germline V and J ends were trimmed by 7 bases and 8 bases, with 11 bases remaining between them. The CDR3 consists of 11 residues. The CDR3 loop reads CASNLVGGYTF. The DNA of the CDR3 is TGTGCCAGCAATCTGGTGGGCGGCTACACCTTC.

Remarks on this clonotype: A far larger clone is just one base off, so this is likely a read error. The chain employs TRBV12-3 or TRBV12-4 and TRBJ2-5, with TRBD2 as a possible D gene (6 bases). The CDR3 is 11 residues long. Trimming stripped 4 bases from V and 9 bases from J, with 9 bases between. This CDR3 is CASSSREAQYF. The CDR3 nucleotides read TGTGCCAGCAGTTCTAGGGAGGCCCAGTACTTC.

This chain links TRBV9 with TRBJ2-7, with a weak D call TRBD1 (5 bases). Germline lookup yields CDR1 SGDLS and CDR2 YYNGEE. This CDR3 is 17 amino acids long. Trimming removed 0 bases from V and 5 bases from J, with 21 bases in between. CDR3 region: CASSVDLGLPDPHEQYF. CDR3 nucleotide sequence: TGTGCCAGCAGCGTAGATTTGGGGCTTCCAGACCCCCACGAGCAGTACTTC.

This clonotype was seen ten or more times. The CDR3 bases are TGTGCCAGCAGTCCTCGGGCGGGAGGGCCCGAAAACATTCAGTACTTC. Protein product: CASSPRAGGPENIQYF. The gene calls are TRBV12-3 or TRBV12-4 and TRBJ2-4, with 9 bases lining up with TRBD2. Unmatched junction bases numbered 10, after V lost 5 bases and J lost 5 bases. The CDR3 runs to 16 residues.

This clonotype has a count of ten or more. This sequence joins TRBV12-3 or TRBV12-4 and TRBJ1-5, with TRBD1 as a possible D gene (6 bases). Trimming removed 3 bases from V and 7 bases from J, with 13 bases in between. The CDR3 has 14 amino acids. The CDR3 nucleotides read TGTGCCAGCAGTTTGAGCCAGGGGCGGCAGCCCCAGCATTTT. This codes for CASSLSQGRQPQHF.

This clonotype has more than one count but fewer than ten. The chain employs TRBV20-1 and TRBJ1-5, with 10 bases matching TRBD1. CDR3 length: 14 amino acids. With V trimmed by 6 bases and J by 5 bases, 7 bases remained unmatched. Germline CDR1 DFQATT, CDR2 SNEGSKA (reference sequence). CDR3 loop: CSAPGTGVDQPQHF. The CDR3 bases are TGCAGTGCGCCCGGGACAGGGGTTGATCAGCCCCAGCATTTT.

This clonotype was seen ten or more times. For the CDR3, the DNA is TGTGCCAGCAGTGAAGTACAGGTTGGATACGAGCAGTACTTC. Protein: CASSEVQVGYEQYF. The genes are TRBV6-1 and TRBJ2-7, with a tentative D call TRBD1 (5 bases). Germline V gene lookup returns CDR1 MNHNS and CDR2 SASEGT. The CDR3 contains 14 residues. V was trimmed by 1 base and J by 4 bases, leaving 11 bases between them.

This clonotype was found many times. This chain links TRBV12-3 or TRBV12-4 with TRBJ2-7, with 9 bases identical to TRBD2. The CDR3 has 16 residues. The V and J ends lost 6 bases and 3 bases, in that order; junction bases with no gene match: 12. DNA of the CDR3: TGTGCCAGCAGCCCCAACCCCGGGACTAGCAGCTACGAGCAGTACTTC. Encoded protein: CASSPNPGTSSYEQYF.

A remark on this clonotype: It may be a read error: a sequence one base away is much more abundant. The chain joins TRBV28 to TRBJ2-7; D may be TRBD1 or TRBD2 (5 bases each). The CDR3 spans 15 residues. The V gene's germline CDR1 is MDHEN and CDR2 SYDVKM. The CDR3 nucleotides are TGTGCCAGCAGTCCATCCGGGACGGTTATCTACGGGCAGTACTTC. It codes for CASSPSGTVIYGQYF.

The genes are TRBV28 and TRBJ1-5, with D perhaps TRBD1 (6 bases). In germline, CDR1 is MDHEN, CDR2 SYDVKM. The CDR3 is 17 residues long. Between the trimmed V and J ends, which lost 2 bases and 4 bases, there was a span of 18 bases. CDR3 in amino acids: CASSLMVRGRRNQPQHF. The CDR3 DNA follows: TGTGCCAGCAGTTTAATGGTCCGGGGGCGCAGAAATCAGCCCCAGCATTTT.

At least ten counts were recorded for this clonotype. The chain combines TRBV6-1 with TRBJ2-5; the match to TRBD2 covers 10 bases. CDR1 MNHNS and CDR2 SASEGT come from the germline V gene. The CDR3 loop spans 16 amino acids. V lost 6 bases and J lost 5; bases outside the gene matches: 12. CDR3 amino acids: CASRRGASGSGETQYF. CDR3 nucleotides: TGTGCCAGCAGAAGAGGGGCTAGCGGGAGCGGGGAGACCCAGTACTTC.

This clonotype is a singleton in its sample. The genes are TRBV28 and TRBJ1-5, with 7 bases lining up with TRBD1. The V gene end was trimmed by 6 bases and the J gene end by 6 bases; junction bases not matched to a gene: 11. The CDR3 runs 15 residues. Germline lookup yields CDR1 MDHEN and CDR2 SYDVKM. CDR3 region: CASSETGSGGQPQHF. CDR3 coding DNA: TGTGCCAGCAGCGAGACAGGGTCGGGGGGTCAGCCCCAGCATTTT.

This chain joins TRBV29-1 and TRBJ2-2; D call uncertain. The CDR3 spans 12 residues. Germline CDR1 SQVTM, CDR2 ANQGSEA. Trimming took 7 bases from V and 1 from J, leaving 7 bases between them. In nucleotides, the CDR3 is TGCAGCGGAAGGGTGAACACCGGGGAGCTGTTTTTT. Residues: CSGRVNTGELFF.

This clonotype was observed a few times. The chain recombines TRBV4-1 with TRBJ1-2; D perhaps matches TRBD1 (5 bases). V shed 4 bases and J shed 6 bases, with 12 bases lying between them. CDR3 size: 13 residues. Germline-derived CDR1 and CDR2 are MGHRA and YSYEKL. This CDR3 is CASSPMETDGYTF. As DNA, the CDR3 is TGCGCCAGCAGCCCCATGGAGACAGATGGCTACACCTTC.

The genes are TRBV19 and TRBJ1-5; tentatively, D is TRBD1 (5 bases). V was trimmed by 10 bases and J by 0 bases, leaving 16 bases between them. This CDR3 comprises 15 residues. From germline, CDR1 is LNHDA and CDR2 SQIVND (reference sequence). This CDR3 reads CATRLTVSSNQPQHF. DNA for the CDR3: TGTGCCACCCGCCTGACAGTATCTAGCAATCAGCCCCAGCATTTT.

At least ten counts were recorded for this clonotype. The chain has TRBV29-1 and TRBJ1-6; TRBD1 matches at 7 bases. Per germline, CDR1 SQVTM and CDR2 ANQGSEA. The CDR3 extends over 13 amino acids. With V trimmed by 7 bases and J by 10 bases, 10 bases remained unmatched. The DNA of the CDR3 is TGCAGCGCTGGTGAGGGGGCTCAGTCACCCCTCCACTTT. This codes for CSAGEGAQSPLHF. Based on the CDR3 plus reference TRBV29-1 and TRBJ1-6, the full variable domain is SAVISQKPSRDICQRGTSLTIQCQVDSQVTMMFWYRQQPGQSLTLIATANQGSEATYESGFVIDKFPISRPNLTFSTLTVSNMSPEDSSIYLCSAGEGAQSPLHFGNGTRLTVT.

V gene TRBV19 combines with J gene TRBJ1-2; maybe TRBD1 (6 bases). The CDR3 spans 15 residues. The germline V gene has CDR1 LNHDA and CDR2 SQIVND (reference sequence). With 6 bases removed from V and 4 bases from J, the gap between germline ends came to 18 bases. The CDR3 spells CASSLTVTGLYGYTF. The CDR3 DNA reads TGTGCCAGTAGCTTAACCGTGACAGGACTCTATGGCTACACCTTC.

This clonotype was detected many times. The chain has TRBV12-3 or TRBV12-4 and TRBJ1-1, with D unresolved. V was pared by 3 bases and J by 4 bases, with 9 bases between. This CDR3 comprises 13 residues. CDR3 loop: CASSFGRTTEAFF. CDR3 nucleotide sequence: TGTGCCAGCAGTTTCGGGCGGACCACTGAAGCTTTCTTT.